This T cell receptor beta chain originates from a study of T cell responses to AZD1222 COVID-19 vaccine (dated by TCRdb to the early 2020s). At the level of the whole study: TCR sequencing covered 233 trial participants: some 210 given two doses of AZD1222 and around 26 given two doses of MenACWY control vaccine. Trial participants were enrolled by age into subgroups of 18-55, 56-69 and 70-plus years, and around 150, 29 and 61 TCR-sequenced participants, respectively, were included in these subgroups. General conclusions and limits of the study: Participants were mostly white British, with more females than males. The authors suggested clonal diversity may have been underestimated. The vaccine-associated CD4 TCRs covered the entire spike protein, and the dominant responses fell in regions 160-218 and 743-854. In the small 56-69-year group, the increase in depth fell short of significance, most likely because of low power. After two AZD1222 doses, spike-specific TCR breadth and depth were significantly higher than at day 0 and than in MenACWY recipients. Conclusions about previously exposed vaccinees are limited, since just six or seven AZD1222 recipients were seropositive for SARS-CoV-2 at baseline. Because no samples from the day 14 peak response were available, repertoires could be characterized only after the peak T cell response. Nearly half of unique spike-specific TCRs reportedly recognized epitopes outside regions mutated in the B.1.351 and B.1.1.7 variants.

As to this clone: What antigen it recognizes has not been identified. No much larger clonotype is one base removed from it; base qualities were not supplied.

The CDR3 regions of human TCRbeta chains were subjected to immunosequencing. As for how the authors treated the data: Repertoire TCRs were matched against a reference library of SARS-CoV-2-specific TCRs generated with the MIRA antigen-specificity platform. Breadth was defined as the fraction of unique TCRs that were SARS-CoV-2-associated. Depth was defined as the fraction of total T cells that were SARS-CoV-2-associated. Using the MIRA data, every spike-specific TCR was mapped to the spike region that the TCR reacted to and assigned to either a CD4 or a CD8 class. Log10-transformed breadth and depth values were compared by one-way ANOVA with Sidak's multiple comparisons tests. This is the immuneACCESS table as TCRdb keeps it, with only in-frame sequences that have V and J called. A part of the clones is gone; compared with another copy, unresolved V genes explain less than half, and the rest is unexplained. D and trimming come from the DNA, and the V and J calls and clone size come from that table. The sample table contains hundreds of thousands of clones; only one count was recorded for 85% to 95% of them. The ten biggest clones cover 0.95% to 1.1% of the sample.

The sample's time point, from its label and the paper: baseline before first vaccination. Reading the label with the study, this specimen's treatment or condition is: meningococcal conjugate vaccine given as trial control. The vaccinee samples were drawn from two UK trials, COV001 and COV002, one of which was a single-blind randomized controlled phase 2/3 trial testing AZD1222 (ChAdOx1 nCoV-19) in healthy adults. For TCRbeta chain sequencing, PBMC samples were collected from trial participants at day 0 and at day 28 after the second dose. The CDR3 runs 15 residues from the cysteine to the phenylalanine. Just the 45-base CDR3 DNA is kept, in frame starting at base 1. Reading the germline V gene gives CDR1 SGHTA and CDR2 FQGNSA. Trimming costs V 5 bases and J 6 bases, and their ends lie 20 bases apart.

The chain joins TRBV7-2 to TRBJ2-7, with an unclear D gene assignment. The TCR comes from an adult in good health. Material: peripheral blood, obtained on day 0 of MenACWY control vaccination. CDR3 region: CASSDALTLNFEQYF. The nucleotide sequence is TGTGCCAGCAGCGACGCCTTGACACTAAACTTCGAGCAGTACTTC.